This T cell receptor beta chain appears in the sequencing data of a study of early T cells in non-severe SARS-CoV-2 infection. MiXCR, applied by TCRdb to the 5' RACE reads, yields one record per CDR3 protein. Among 70,000 or so distinct CDR3 sequences listed, 9% to 15% were seen once. This clonotype showed up just a few times. No antigen is known for it. Overall study results and limits: Clonotype matching in VDJdb favored anti-spike CD8 responses and did not capture private and CD4 specificities.

Specimen: whole blood. The receptor was derived from an adult who was a healthcare worker with PCR-confirmed SARS-CoV-2 infection or an uninfected control (not recorded which).

CDR3 sequence reads: CSASGGALSEQFF. The DNA of the CDR3 is TGCAGTGCCAGCGGGGGGGCCCTCAGTGAGCAGTTCTTC. The chain has TRBV20-1 and TRBJ2-1, with 10 positions matching TRBD2. CDR3 size: 13 residues. In germline, CDR1 is DFQATT, CDR2 SNEGSKA (reference sequence). After removal of 6 bases from V and 9 bases from J, the junction contained 8 bases not matched to a gene.